These T cell receptor beta chains were read from a single sample in a study of control samples from healthy donors and cancer patients. Assay used: immunoSEQ multiplex PCR; TCRdb lists only in-frame clones, some missing. The sample consists of some 110,000 clones, around 89% of them appearing once. The sequencing input was blood. Receptors were obtained from a woman in her 70s in good health. Each CDR3 is given with its conserved first and last residue. Each record gives: V gene, D gene, J gene, CDR3 protein. A D gene is named only where the DNA matches it firmly.

>TRBV7-8|TRBD1|TRBJ1-1
CASSARQGLGTEAFF
>TRBV9|TRBD2|TRBJ2-3
CASSVRTSGTDTQYF
>TRBV4-1|TRBD1|TRBJ2-7
CASSLKANGTGGYEQYF
>TRBV5-1|TRBD1|TRBJ2-5
CASSSIGTGGETQYF
>TRBV6-2/TRBV6-3|TRBD2|TRBJ2-5
CASSFGGEETQYF
>TRBV5-4|.|TRBJ2-5
CASSLEETQYF
>TRBV5-4|TRBD2|TRBJ2-1
CASSLDQSGVYNEQFF
>TRBV13|.|TRBJ2-7
CASSLEGSYEQYF
>TRBV7-2|TRBD2|TRBJ2-1
CASSLWAGGYNEQFF
>TRBV18|TRBD1|TRBJ1-1
CASSPPGTERTEAFF
>TRBV11-2|.|TRBJ1-6
CASSLAARRSYNSPLHF
>TRBV5-4|.|TRBJ1-2
CASSLVLAAFAPTF
>TRBV5-4|TRBD1|TRBJ1-3
CASSLRTGSGNTIYF
>TRBV25-1|.|TRBJ1-3
CASSGRTSLGDTIYF
>TRBV9|TRBD2|TRBJ2-3
CASSVALTSGGTDTQYF
>TRBV4-2|.|TRBJ2-7
CASSQEFTAYEQYF
>TRBV6-5|.|TRBJ2-2
CASSYSYFGELFF
>TRBV18|TRBD1|TRBJ2-4
CASSPAGQGAPKYF
>TRBV11-2|.|TRBJ1-1
CASSPAFSEAFF
>TRBV19|.|TRBJ1-1
CASHPLGYVTEAFF
>TRBV10-3|TRBD1|TRBJ1-2
CAISEWTGDYGYTF
>TRBV5-1|.|TRBJ2-2
CASSVQGRAGELFF
>TRBV19|.|TRBJ1-2
CASSRTLLEGYTF
>TRBV5-6|.|TRBJ1-2
CASSLGRNYGYTF
>TRBV15|TRBD1|TRBJ1-2
CATSRPGQGIFYGYTF